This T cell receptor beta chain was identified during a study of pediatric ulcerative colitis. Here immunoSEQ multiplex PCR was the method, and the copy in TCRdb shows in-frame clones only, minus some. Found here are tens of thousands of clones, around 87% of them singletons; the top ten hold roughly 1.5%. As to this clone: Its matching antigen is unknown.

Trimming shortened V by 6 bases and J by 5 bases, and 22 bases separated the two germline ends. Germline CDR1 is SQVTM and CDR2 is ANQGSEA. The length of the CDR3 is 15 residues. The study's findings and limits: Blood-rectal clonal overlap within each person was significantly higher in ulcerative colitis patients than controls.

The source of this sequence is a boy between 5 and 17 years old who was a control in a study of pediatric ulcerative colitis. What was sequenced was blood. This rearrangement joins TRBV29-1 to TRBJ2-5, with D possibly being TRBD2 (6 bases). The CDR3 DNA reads TGCAGCGTAGGACACCCCCGGGACTTTTCGGAGACCCAGTACTTC. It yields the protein CSVGHPRDFSETQYF.